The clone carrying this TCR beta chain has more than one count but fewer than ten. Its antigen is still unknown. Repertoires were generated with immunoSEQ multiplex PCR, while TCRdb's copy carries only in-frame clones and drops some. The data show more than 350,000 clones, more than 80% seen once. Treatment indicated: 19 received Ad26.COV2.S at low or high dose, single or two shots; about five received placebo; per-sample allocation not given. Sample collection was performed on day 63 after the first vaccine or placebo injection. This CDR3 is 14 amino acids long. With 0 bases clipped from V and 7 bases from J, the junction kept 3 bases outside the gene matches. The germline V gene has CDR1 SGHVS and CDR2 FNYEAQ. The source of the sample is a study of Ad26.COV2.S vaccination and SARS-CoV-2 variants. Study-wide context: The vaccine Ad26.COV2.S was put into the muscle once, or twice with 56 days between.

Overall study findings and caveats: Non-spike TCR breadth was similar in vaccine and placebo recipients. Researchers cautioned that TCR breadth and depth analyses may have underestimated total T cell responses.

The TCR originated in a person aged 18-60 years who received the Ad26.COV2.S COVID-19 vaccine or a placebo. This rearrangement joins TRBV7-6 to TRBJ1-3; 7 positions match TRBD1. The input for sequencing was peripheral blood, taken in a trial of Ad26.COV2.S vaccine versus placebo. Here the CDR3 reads CASSLAGQSNTIYF. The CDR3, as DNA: TGTGCCAGCAGCTTAGCGGGACAGTCGAACACCATATATTTT.